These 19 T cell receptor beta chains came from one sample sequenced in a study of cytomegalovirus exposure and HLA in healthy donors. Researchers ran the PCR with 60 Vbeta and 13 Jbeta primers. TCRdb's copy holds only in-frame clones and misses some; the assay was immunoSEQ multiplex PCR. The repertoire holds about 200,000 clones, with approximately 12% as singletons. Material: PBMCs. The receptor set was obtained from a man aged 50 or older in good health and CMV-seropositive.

CDR3 sequence reads: CAMRGGKDSPLHF. In DNA form, the CDR3 reads TGTGCCATGCGGGGGGGTAAGGATTCACCCCTCCACTTT. The chain combines TRBV10-3 with TRBJ1-6; possible D gene TRBD1, 5 bases. Germline assignment: CDR1 ENHRY and CDR2 SYGVKD. There are 13 residues in the CDR3. V shed 9 bases and J shed 8 bases, with 14 bases lying between them.

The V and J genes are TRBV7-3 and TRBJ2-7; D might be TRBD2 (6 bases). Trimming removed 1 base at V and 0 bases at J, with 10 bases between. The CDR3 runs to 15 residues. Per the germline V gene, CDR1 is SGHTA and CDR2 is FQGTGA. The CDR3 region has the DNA TGTGCCAGCAGCTTAAGCGTCGGGAGCTCCTACGAGCAGTACTTC. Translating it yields CASSLSVGSSYEQYF.

The CDR3 DNA sequence: TGTGCCACCCACGACAGGGGTCGACACACCGGGGAGCTGTTTTTT. Protein sequence: CATHDRGRHTGELFF. The chain links TRBV10-3 to TRBJ2-2, with 8 bases aligning to TRBD1. The CDR3 consists of 15 residues. Germline values: CDR1 ENHRY, CDR2 SYGVKD. V gave up 10 bases and J gave up 3 bases; unmatched junction bases: 10.

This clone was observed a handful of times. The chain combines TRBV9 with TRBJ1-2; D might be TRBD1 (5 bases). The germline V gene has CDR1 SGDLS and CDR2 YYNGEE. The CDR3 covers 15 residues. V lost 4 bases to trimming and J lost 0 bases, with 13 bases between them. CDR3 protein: CASSSRTMANYGYTF. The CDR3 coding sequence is TGTGCCAGCAGCTCCCGGACAATGGCTAACTATGGCTACACCTTC.

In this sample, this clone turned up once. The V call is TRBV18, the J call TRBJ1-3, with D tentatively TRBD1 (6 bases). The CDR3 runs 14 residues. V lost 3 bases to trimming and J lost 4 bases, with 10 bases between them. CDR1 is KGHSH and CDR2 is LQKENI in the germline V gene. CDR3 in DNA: TGTGCCAGCTCACCGCAGGGGTCAGGAAACACCATATATTTT. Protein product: CASSPQGSGNTIYF.

The CDR3 bases are TGTGCCAGTAGTCGTAAGGGGGGCACAGATACGCAGTATTTT. It is translated as CASSRKGGTDTQYF. The chain combines TRBV19 with TRBJ2-3, with D perhaps TRBD1 (6 bases). Looked up from germline, CDR1 is LNHDA and CDR2 is SQIVND (reference sequence). The V gene lost 5 bases and the J gene lost 1 base, with 10 bases spanning the gap. The CDR3 has 14 residues.

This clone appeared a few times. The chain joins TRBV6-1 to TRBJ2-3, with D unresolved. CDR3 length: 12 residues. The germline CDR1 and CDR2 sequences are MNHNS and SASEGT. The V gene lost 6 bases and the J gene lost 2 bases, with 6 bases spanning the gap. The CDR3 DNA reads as TGTGCCAGCAGCGTCCTCACAGATACGCAGTATTTT. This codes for CASSVLTDTQYF.

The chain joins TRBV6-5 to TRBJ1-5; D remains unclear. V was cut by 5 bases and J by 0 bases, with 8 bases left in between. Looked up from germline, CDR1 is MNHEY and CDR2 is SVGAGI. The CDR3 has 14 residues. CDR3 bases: TGTGCCAGCAGTCAAGCCTTTAGCAATCAGCCCCAGCATTTT. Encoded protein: CASSQAFSNQPQHF.

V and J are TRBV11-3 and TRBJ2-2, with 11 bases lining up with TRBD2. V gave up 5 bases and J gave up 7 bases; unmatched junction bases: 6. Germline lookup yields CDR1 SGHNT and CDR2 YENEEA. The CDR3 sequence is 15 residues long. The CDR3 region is CASSPSGLAVGELFF. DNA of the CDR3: TGTGCCAGCAGCCCCTCGGGACTAGCGGTCGGGGAGCTGTTTTTT. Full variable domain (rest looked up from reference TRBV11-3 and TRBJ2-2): EAGVVQSPRYKIIEKKQPVAFWCNPISGHNTLYWYLQNLGQGPELLIRYENEEAVDDSQLPKDRFSAERLKGVDSTLKIQPAELGDSAVYLCASSPSGLAVGELFFGEGSRLTVL.

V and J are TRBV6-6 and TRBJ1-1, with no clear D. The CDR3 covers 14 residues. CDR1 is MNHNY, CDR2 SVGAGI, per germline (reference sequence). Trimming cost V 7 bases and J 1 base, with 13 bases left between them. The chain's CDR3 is CASTPSGSNTEAFF. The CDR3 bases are TGTGCCAGCACTCCCTCGGGATCGAACACTGAAGCTTTCTTT.

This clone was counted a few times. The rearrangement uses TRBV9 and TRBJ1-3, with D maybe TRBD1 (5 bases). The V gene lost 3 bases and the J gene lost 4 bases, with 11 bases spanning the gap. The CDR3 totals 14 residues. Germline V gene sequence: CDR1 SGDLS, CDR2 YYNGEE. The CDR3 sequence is CASSEEGRGNTIYF. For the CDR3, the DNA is TGTGCCAGCAGCGAGGAGGGACGGGGAAACACCATATATTTT.

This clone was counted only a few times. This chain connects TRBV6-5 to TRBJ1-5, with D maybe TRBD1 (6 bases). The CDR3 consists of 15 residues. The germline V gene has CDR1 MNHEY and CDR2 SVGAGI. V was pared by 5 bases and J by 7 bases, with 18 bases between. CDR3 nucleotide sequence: TGTGCCAGCAGTCCCGAAGGACAGCTGAGACAGCCCCAGCATTTT. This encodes CASSPEGQLRQPQHF.

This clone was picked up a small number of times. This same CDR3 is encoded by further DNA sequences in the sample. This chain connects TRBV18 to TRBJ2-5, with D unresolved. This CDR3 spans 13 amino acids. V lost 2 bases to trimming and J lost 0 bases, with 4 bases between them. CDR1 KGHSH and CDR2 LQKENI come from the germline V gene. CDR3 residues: CASSPGHQETQYF. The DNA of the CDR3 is TGTGCCAGCTCACCAGGGCACCAAGAGACCCAGTACTTC.

The chain's CDR3 is CASSEIVYNEQFF. The CDR3 bases are TGTGCCAGCAGTGAAATAGTCTACAATGAGCAGTTCTTC. The rearrangement joins TRBV6-1 to TRBJ2-1; D is unclear. This CDR3 region has 13 residues. The ends were cut back, 2 bases at V and 3 bases at J, with 5 bases in the middle. The germline V gene has CDR1 MNHNS and CDR2 SASEGT.

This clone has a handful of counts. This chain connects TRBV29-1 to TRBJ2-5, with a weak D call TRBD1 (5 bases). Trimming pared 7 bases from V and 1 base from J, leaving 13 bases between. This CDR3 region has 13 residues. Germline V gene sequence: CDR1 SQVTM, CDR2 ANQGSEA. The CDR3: CSAARQFQETQYF. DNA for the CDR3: TGCAGCGCCGCCCGACAGTTCCAAGAGACCCAGTACTTC.

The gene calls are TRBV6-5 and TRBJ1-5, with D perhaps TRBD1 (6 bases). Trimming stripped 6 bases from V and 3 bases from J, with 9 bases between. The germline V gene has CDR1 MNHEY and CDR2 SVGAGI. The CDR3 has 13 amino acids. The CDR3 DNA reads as TGTGCCAGCAGGCAGGGGAACAATCAGCCCCAGCATTTT. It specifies CASRQGNNQPQHF.

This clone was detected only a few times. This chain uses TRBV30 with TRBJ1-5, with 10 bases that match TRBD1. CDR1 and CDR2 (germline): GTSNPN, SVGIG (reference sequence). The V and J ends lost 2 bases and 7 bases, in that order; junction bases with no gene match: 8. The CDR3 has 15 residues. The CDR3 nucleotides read TGTGCCTGGAGTCCTAGGACAGGGGGTGGGCAGCCCCAGCATTTT. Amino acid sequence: CAWSPRTGGGQPQHF.

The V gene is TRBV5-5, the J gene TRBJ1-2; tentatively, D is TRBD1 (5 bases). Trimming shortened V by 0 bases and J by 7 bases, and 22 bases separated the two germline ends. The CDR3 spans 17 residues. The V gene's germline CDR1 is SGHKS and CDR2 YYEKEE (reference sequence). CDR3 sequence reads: CASSLVFRGGAVPGYTF. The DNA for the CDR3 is TGTGCCAGCAGCTTGGTTTTCCGTGGAGGGGCTGTTCCTGGCTACACCTTC. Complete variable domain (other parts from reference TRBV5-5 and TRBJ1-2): DAGVTQSPTHLIKTRGQQVTLRCSPISGHKSVSWYQQVLGQGPQFIFQYYEKEERGRGNFPDRFSARQFPNYSSELNVNALLLGDSALYLCASSLVFRGGAVPGYTFGSGTRLTVV.

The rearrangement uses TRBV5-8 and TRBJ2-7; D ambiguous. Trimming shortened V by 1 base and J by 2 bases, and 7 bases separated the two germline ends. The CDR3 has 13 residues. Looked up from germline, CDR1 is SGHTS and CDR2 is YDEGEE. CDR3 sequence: CASSLLQTYEQYF. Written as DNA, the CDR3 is TGTGCCAGCAGCTTGCTACAGACCTACGAGCAGTACTTC.